This entry lists 32 T cell receptor beta chains sequenced from one sample in a study of T cell responses to AZD1222 COVID-19 vaccine. Repertoires were generated with immunoSEQ multiplex PCR, while TCRdb's copy carries only in-frame clones and drops some. The sample has roughly 270,000 clones; approximately 94% are singletons. The specimen was peripheral blood, collected 28 days after the second AZD1222 dose. The receptors shown here come from an adult who received the AZD1222 COVID-19 vaccine.

The chain has TRBV9 and TRBJ2-2, with TRBD1 matching 11 bases. Germline values: CDR1 SGDLS, CDR2 YYNGEE. V was pared by 0 bases and J by 6 bases, with 4 bases of the junction left unmatched. CDR3 length: 16 residues. This CDR3 reads CASSVVGQGAPGELFF. The CDR3 DNA is TGTGCCAGCAGCGTAGTCGGACAGGGGGCCCCCGGGGAGCTGTTTTTT.

The CDR3 sequence is CSVGGGYNQPQHF. The CDR3 DNA follows: TGCAGCGTTGGGGGAGGGTACAATCAGCCCCAGCATTTT. The chain recombines TRBV29-1 with TRBJ1-5; D call uncertain. Trimming removed 4 bases at V and 3 bases at J, with 10 bases between. The CDR3 sequence is 13 residues long. Germline loops: CDR1 SQVTM, CDR2 ANQGSEA.

The chain employs TRBV7-2 and TRBJ2-7; 8 bases line up with TRBD2. Trimming removed 7 bases from V and 6 bases from J; junction bases left unmatched: 14. Germline V gene sequence: CDR1 SGHTA, CDR2 FQGNSA. The CDR3 is 15 residues long. CDR3 sequence reads: CASIRGGTPITEQYF. CDR3 nucleotides: TGTGCCAGCATCCGGGGGGGGACCCCAATTACCGAGCAGTACTTC.

This chain links TRBV6-5 with TRBJ1-6; D perhaps matches TRBD1 (5 bases). Trimming removed 5 bases at V and 6 bases at J, with 8 bases between. The CDR3 runs 13 residues. Germline CDR1 reads MNHEY; CDR2 reads SVGAGI. In DNA, the CDR3 is TGTGCCAGCAGTAAGGACACTAATTCACCCCTCCACTTT. Encoded protein: CASSKDTNSPLHF.

The count of this clone is one. The chain links TRBV6-5 to TRBJ2-7, with 8 positions matching TRBD1. The CDR3 sequence is 15 residues long. Germline CDR1 is MNHEY and CDR2 is SVGAGI. The V segment lost 6 bases and the J segment 5 bases; nucleotides outside the gene matches: 12. The DNA for the CDR3 is TGTGCCAGCAGCTTTTCAGACAGGGGAGGAAACGAGCAGTACTTC. Its translation is CASSFSDRGGNEQYF.

The rearrangement links TRBV6-1 to TRBJ1-5, with TRBD1 matching over 9 bases. The CDR3 length is 16 residues. Germline V gene sequence: CDR1 MNHNS, CDR2 SASEGT. J gave up 8 bases and V 2 bases, and 10 bases lay outside the gene matches. The CDR3 protein is CASSEYVVGTGKPQHF. The CDR3, as DNA: TGTGCCAGCAGTGAATATGTAGTGGGGACAGGGAAGCCCCAGCATTTT.

The chain uses TRBV28 and TRBJ1-4; D is uncertain. This CDR3 spans 15 amino acids. Trimming removed 1 base at V and 8 bases at J, with 14 bases between. CDR1 is MDHEN and CDR2 is SYDVKM in the germline V gene. The CDR3 DNA follows: TGTGCCAGCAGTTTATTTCCGGCCCTTGGGGAAAAACTGTTTTTT. Translation gives CASSLFPALGEKLFF.

The genes are TRBV28 and TRBJ1-2, with D perhaps TRBD1 (5 bases). V shed 6 bases and J shed 4 bases, with 12 bases lying between them. CDR1 is MDHEN and CDR2 is SYDVKM in the germline V gene. The CDR3 runs to 13 residues. Here the CDR3 DNA reads TGTGCCAGCAGACGACAGACGAGCTATGGCTACACCTTC. It is translated as CASRRQTSYGYTF.

This chain connects TRBV2 to TRBJ2-1, with TRBD2 matching 11 bases. Germline lookup yields CDR1 SNHLY and CDR2 FYNNEI. With 6 bases clipped from V and 4 bases from J, the junction kept 2 bases outside the gene matches. The CDR3 is 14 residues long. In DNA form, the CDR3 reads TGTGCCAGCAGCGGGACTAGCGGTTACAATGAGCAGTTCTTC. Amino acid sequence: CASSGTSGYNEQFF.

The chain couples TRBV28 to TRBJ2-5; D is unresolved. The CDR3 runs to 15 residues. Trimming took 0 bases from V and 1 from J, leaving 9 bases between them. The germline V gene has CDR1 MDHEN and CDR2 SYDVKM. CDR3 DNA: TGTGCCAGCAGTTTATGGTCCAGGACCCAAGAGACCCAGTACTTC. Translated, it gives CASSLWSRTQETQYF.

The chain employs TRBV28 and TRBJ2-7; D not certain. This CDR3 contains 11 residues. The V gene lost 11 bases and the J gene lost 5 bases, with 13 bases spanning the gap. Germline loops: CDR1 MDHEN, CDR2 SYDVKM. The CDR3 DNA is TGTGCCGTCCAGTCCCTGAACGAGCAGTACTTC. This codes for CAVQSLNEQYF. Full variable domain (missing parts from reference TRBV28 and TRBJ2-7): DVKVTQSSRYLVKRTGEKVFLECVQDMDHENMFWYRQDPGLGLRLIYFSYDVKMKEKGDIPEGYSVSREKKERFSLILESASTNQTSMYLCAVQSLNEQYFGPGTRLTVT.

The chain employs TRBV7-9 and TRBJ1-2, with TRBD1 matching 10 bases. The trim removed 2 bases at V and 6 bases at J, leaving 12 bases unmatched. The CDR3 spans 17 residues. The germline gives CDR1 SEHNR, CDR2 FQNEAQ (reference sequence). The CDR3 DNA reads TGTGCCAGCAGCTTAATGGGACAGGGGCTCCACGGGGATGGCTACACCTTC. Its translation is CASSLMGQGLHGDGYTF.

This clone was counted a single time. The J gene is TRBJ2-2, the V gene TRBV5-5; D not resolved. CDR3 length: 14 amino acids. Germline CDR1 is SGHKS and CDR2 is YYEKEE (reference sequence). Trimming left V 3 bases short and J 6 bases short, with 12 bases between. CDR3 nucleotides: TGTGCCAGCAGCTGGGATTCGACTCCCGGGGAGCTGTTTTTT. Its protein product is CASSWDSTPGELFF.

The genes are TRBV27 and TRBJ2-7, with 9 nucleotides matching TRBD2. CDR1 and CDR2 from the germline V gene are MNHEY and SMNVEV (reference sequence). CDR3 size: 15 residues. V lost 3 bases to trimming and J lost 4 bases; unmatched junction nucleotides: 7. The CDR3 DNA reads TGTGCCAGCAGTTTGGGGGGTAGCGGGAGTTACGAGCAGTACTTC. Its translation: CASSLGGSGSYEQYF.

The CDR3 nucleotides are TGCGCCAGCCGACAGGGATTATACAATGAGCAGTTCTTC. Its translation: CASRQGLYNEQFF. The V and J genes are TRBV10-2 and TRBJ2-1; TRBD1 matches at 7 bases. This CDR3 has 13 amino acids. The V gene end was trimmed by 8 bases and the J gene end by 4 bases; junction bases not matched to a gene: 5. Germline CDR1 and CDR2: WSHSY and SAAADI.

This rearrangement joins TRBV19 to TRBJ1-2; a weak D match, TRBD1 (5 bases). The CDR3 has 13 amino acids. V lost 4 bases, J lost 2 bases, and 8 bases lay in between. The V gene's germline CDR1 is LNHDA and CDR2 SQIVND (reference sequence). The CDR3: CASSTGINYGYTF. CDR3 DNA sequence: TGTGCCAGTAGTACAGGGATAAACTATGGCTACACCTTC. The full variable domain, its missing parts supplied by reference TRBV19 and TRBJ1-2, is DGGITQSPKYLFRKEGQNVTLSCEQNLNHDAMYWYRQDPGQGLRLIYYSQIVNDFQKGDIAEGYSVSREKKESFPLTVTSAQKNPTAFYLCASSTGINYGYTFGSGTRLTVV.

V gene TRBV18 combines with J gene TRBJ1-1; D gene uncertain. The CDR3 spans 14 residues. V was trimmed by 6 bases and J by 0 bases, leaving 11 bases between them. The germline V gene has CDR1 KGHSH and CDR2 LQKENI. CDR3 nucleotides: TGTGCCAGCTCTCTTAGTGGGGTGAACACTGAAGCTTTCTTT. This codes for CASSLSGVNTEAFF.

The CDR3 loop is CASTMGQDYGYTF. CDR3 coding DNA: TGTGCCAGTACTATGGGGCAGGACTATGGCTACACCTTC. This chain links TRBV19 with TRBJ1-2; tentatively, D is TRBD1 (5 bases). The V end was cut by 7 bases, the J end by 3 bases, with 12 bases between. The CDR3 is 13 amino acids. Germline V gene data show CDR1 as LNHDA and CDR2 as SQIVND (reference sequence).

This chain connects TRBV3-1 (or the pseudogene TRBV3-2) to TRBJ2-7; D gene uncertain. From germline, CDR1 is LGHDT and CDR2 YNNKEL (reference sequence). This CDR3 is built from 15 residues. Trimming removed 0 bases at V and 2 bases at J, with 11 bases between. CDR3: CASSQDLGKTYEQYF. The CDR3 DNA sequence: TGTGCCAGCAGCCAAGATCTTGGAAAGACCTACGAGCAGTACTTC.

The rearrangement joins TRBV7-3 to TRBJ1-6; D uncertain. Trimming took off 1 base at V and 8 bases at J, with 9 bases between the two ends. Germline V gives CDR1 SGHTA, CDR2 FQGTGA. This CDR3 has 14 amino acids. This CDR3 is CASSLSGLDSPLHF. In DNA, the CDR3 is TGTGCCAGCAGCTTAAGTGGCCTCGATTCACCCCTCCACTTT. Together with reference TRBV7-3 and TRBJ1-6, the CDR3 gives the full variable domain: GAGVSQTPSNKVTEKGKYVELRCDPISGHTALYWYRQSLGQGPEFLIYFQGTGAADDSGLPNDRFFAVRPEGSVSTLKIQRTERGDSAVYLCASSLSGLDSPLHFGNGTRLTVT.

The V call is TRBV29-1, the J call TRBJ2-3; D might be TRBD1 or TRBD2, each matching 6 bases. The CDR3 is 14 amino acids. Germline CDR1 is SQVTM and CDR2 is ANQGSEA. The ends were cut back, 3 bases at V and 3 bases at J, with 13 bases in the middle. CDR3 sequence (DNA): TGCAGCGTTGACGAGGGGGGAGGAACAGATACGCAGTATTTT. It codes for CSVDEGGGTDTQYF.

V usage is TRBV28 and J usage is TRBJ2-7, with TRBD2 matching over 11 bases. After removal of 8 bases from V and 6 bases from J, the junction contained 9 bases not matched to a gene. The CDR3 length is 14 residues. The germline gives CDR1 MDHEN, CDR2 SYDVKM. The CDR3 bases are TGTGCCAGCCTTAGCGGGGGGGCCCCGCGCGAGCAGTACTTC. Its protein is CASLSGGAPREQYF.

The chain has TRBV4-3 and TRBJ2-7; 10 bases line up with TRBD2. The CDR3 runs 14 residues. CDR1 and CDR2 from the germline V gene are LGHNA and YSLEER. V lost 2 bases, J lost 2 bases, and 0 bases stayed unmatched. CDR3 loop: CASSQTSGTYEQYF. The CDR3 DNA reads as TGCGCCAGCAGCCAAACTAGCGGGACCTACGAGCAGTACTTC.

V usage is TRBV27 and J usage is TRBJ2-1; D is possibly TRBD2 (6 bases). V lost 6 bases and J 5 bases, leaving 14 bases between the germline ends. The CDR3 sequence is 14 residues long. Per germline, CDR1 MNHEY and CDR2 SMNVEV (reference sequence). CDR3 bases: TGTGCCAGCAGGACTAGTCCAGCGAACAATGAGCAGTTCTTC. It codes for CASRTSPANNEQFF.

This chain connects TRBV3-1 (or the pseudogene TRBV3-2) to TRBJ1-1; D uncertain. From germline, CDR1 is LGHDT and CDR2 YNNKEL (reference sequence). The V and J ends lost 1 base and 4 bases respectively, with 16 bases between them. The CDR3 is made up of 16 amino acids. DNA of the CDR3: TGTGCCAGCAGCCAAGGAAGTGGATCCCTGGGCACTGAAGCTTTCTTT. Its protein is CASSQGSGSLGTEAFF.

V and J are TRBV19 and TRBJ1-5; TRBD1 aligns across 7 bases. The ends lost 10 bases at V and 5 bases at J; junction bases unmatched: 14. This CDR3 has 15 amino acids. Germline V gene sequence: CDR1 LNHDA, CDR2 SQIVND (reference sequence). The CDR3 DNA is TGTGCCACGACGGACAGGTCATATGTTTATCAGCCCCAGCATTTT. Translated, it gives CATTDRSYVYQPQHF.

This chain connects TRBV29-1 to TRBJ1-5; 7 bases match TRBD1. The J segment lost 3 bases and the V segment lost 3 bases, leaving 2 bases of the junction unmatched. The length of the CDR3 is 13 residues. From germline, CDR1 is SQVTM and CDR2 ANQGSEA. Here the CDR3 reads CSVETGNNQPQHF. CDR3 DNA: TGCAGCGTTGAGACAGGGAACAATCAGCCCCAGCATTTT.

The chain uses TRBV3-1 (or the pseudogene TRBV3-2) and TRBJ1-6; D gene ambiguous. V shed 1 base and J shed 7 bases, with 8 bases lying between them. In germline, CDR1 is LGHDT, CDR2 YNNKEL (reference sequence). The CDR3 is 14 amino acids. Written as DNA, the CDR3 is TGTGCCAGCAGCCAAGGCCGGGAAAATTCACCCCTCCACTTT. Translated, it gives CASSQGRENSPLHF.

The chain uses TRBV6-4 and TRBJ2-5; 7 positions match TRBD1. CDR1 and CDR2 from the germline V gene are MRHNA and SNTAGT. The CDR3 totals 13 residues. CDR3 residues: CSKGTDYQETQYF. CDR3 DNA: TGTTCCAAAGGGACAGATTATCAAGAGACCCAGTACTTC.

The CDR3 loop is CASSPRQGDIDGYTF. The CDR3, as DNA: TGTGCCAGCTCACCACGACAGGGGGATATCGATGGCTACACCTTC. The genes are TRBV18 and TRBJ1-2; 9 bases align to TRBD1. The germline V gene has CDR1 KGHSH and CDR2 LQKENI. CDR3 size: 15 residues. The V segment lost 1 base and the J segment 6 bases; nucleotides outside the gene matches: 6.

V and J are TRBV7-8 and TRBJ1-4; D perhaps matches TRBD1 (5 bases). This CDR3 is built from 17 residues. V was clipped by 6 bases and J by 8 bases, with 25 bases between them. Germline V gives CDR1 SGHVS, CDR2 FQNEAQ. The CDR3 loop is CASSRYRDRAVKEKLFF. In DNA, the CDR3 is TGTGCCAGCAGTCGTTACCGGGACCGCGCGGTAAAAGAAAAACTGTTTTTT.

The chain employs TRBV9 and TRBJ2-7, with 8 nucleotides matching TRBD1. Germline CDR1 reads SGDLS; CDR2 reads YYNGEE. This CDR3 region has 18 residues. With V trimmed by 0 bases and J by 2 bases, 13 bases remained unmatched. The CDR3 DNA sequence: TGTGCCAGCAGCGTAGATTACGAGGGACAGGACAAGGCCTACGAGCAGTACTTC. Its translation: CASSVDYEGQDKAYEQYF.